This T cell receptor (beta chain) was identified during a study of post-analysis software for immune sequencing data. Concerning this clonotype itself: Its cognate antigen is unknown.

CDR3 size: 20 residues. The germline V gene has CDR1 MGHRA and CDR2 YSYEKL. V lost 6 bases to trimming and J lost 4 bases; unmatched junction nucleotides: 18. cDNA libraries for TCR beta contained unique molecular identifiers. With about 0.95 to 11 million T cells as the source, 400,000 to 550,000 cDNA molecules resulted. TCRdb reanalysed the PCR reads using MiXCR and keeps one entry per CDR3 protein. The sample has about 500,000 distinct CDR3 sequences, around 40% seen once. Overall study results and limits: Controls showed lower frequencies than patients for 4 or 5 TRBV segments, and TRBV5-6, TRBV5-1 and TRBV20-1 were among these. Relative to controls, patients with multiple sclerosis showed significantly lower normalized Chao1 diversity. When the samples were clustered directly with F measure, those that had been prepared in the same batch showed strong co-clustering.

V and J are TRBV4-1 and TRBJ2-7, with 16 nucleotides matching TRBD2. This TCR derives from a girl aged 5-17 years with multiple sclerosis. Material: blood. This CDR3 is CASSPEPGLAGGPSDYEQYF. CDR3 DNA sequence: TGCGCCAGCAGTCCCGAACCGGGACTAGCGGGAGGGCCCTCTGATTACGAGCAGTACTTC.